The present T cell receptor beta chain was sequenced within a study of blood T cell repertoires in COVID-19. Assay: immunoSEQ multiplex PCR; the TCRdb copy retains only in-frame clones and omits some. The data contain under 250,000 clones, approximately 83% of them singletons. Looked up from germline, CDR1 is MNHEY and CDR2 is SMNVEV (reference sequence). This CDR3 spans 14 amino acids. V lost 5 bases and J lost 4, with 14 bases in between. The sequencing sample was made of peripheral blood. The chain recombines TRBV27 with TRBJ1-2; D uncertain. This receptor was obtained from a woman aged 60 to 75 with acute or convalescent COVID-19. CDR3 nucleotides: TGTGCCAGCAGTCCCCACGGGATGGCCTATGGCTACACCTTC. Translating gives CASSPHGMAYGYTF.